This is a list of T cell receptor beta chains from one sample in a study of shared clonotypes between healthy human individuals. Clones were read by immunoSEQ multiplex PCR, and TCRdb kept only the in-frame ones, dropping some. The table has fewer than 1 million clones, approximately 96% seen once; the top ten hold about 0.22%. Specimen: naive CD8+ T cells sorted from blood. The receptors derive from a man younger than 45 in good health. CDR3s include the opening cysteine and the closing phenylalanine or tryptophan. A D gene is named only where the DNA matches it firmly. A clone size is listed for some rows: how often the clone was seen (once, few, many), or a class if it is expanded.

j_gene	v_gene	abundance	d_gene	CDR3nt	CDR3aa
TRBJ2-3	TRBV9	-	TRBD2	TGTGCCAGCAGCCGGTACCCGGGACTAGCGGGAGAGGGCACAGATACGCAGTATTTT	CASSRYPGLAGEGTDTQYF
TRBJ2-2	TRBV7-6	once	-	TGTGCCAGCAGCTTCCTCGGTCTAGGTCCCGGGGAGCTGTTTTTT	CASSFLGLGPGELFF
TRBJ2-2	TRBV6-4	-	-	TGTGCCAGCAGTGATGGCGCCGGGGAGCTGTTTTTT	CASSDGAGELFF
TRBJ1-2	TRBV6-1	-	TRBD1	TGTGCCAGCAGTGAAAAATTTGTGACAGGGGTCGGCTATGGCTACACCTTC	CASSEKFVTGVGYGYTF
TRBJ2-3	TRBV10-3	-	-	TGTGCCATCAGTGAGTCTGGGACACAAAATACGCAGTATTTT	CAISESGTQNTQYF
TRBJ2-1	TRBV6-1	-	TRBD2	TGTGCCAGCAGTGGACTAGCGGGCCACTCCTACAATGAGCAGTTCTTC	CASSGLAGHSYNEQFF
TRBJ1-5	TRBV27	-	-	TGTGCCAGCAGCTTTTCGGGTAGCAATCAGCCCCAGCATTTT	CASSFSGSNQPQHF
TRBJ2-1	TRBV6-4	-	-	TGTGCCAGCAGTGACTTATTATGGGAAAATGAGCAGTTCTTC	CASSDLLWENEQFF
TRBJ2-1	TRBV29-1	-	TRBD2	TGCAGCGTTCCTAGCGGGAAGGTCAATGAGCAGTTCTTC	CSVPSGKVNEQFF
TRBJ2-1	TRBV7-2	-	TRBD2	TGTGCCAGCAGCTTAGAGGTGGGACTAGCGGGAGCAAATGAGCAGTTCTTC	CASSLEVGLAGANEQFF
TRBJ2-2	TRBV5-1	-	TRBD1	TGCGCCAGCGACACGGACAGGGGAACCGGGGAGCTGTTTTTT	CASDTDRGTGELFF
TRBJ2-1	TRBV28	once	TRBD2	TGTGCCAGCAGATGGGTAGCGGGAGATGAGCAGTTCTTC	CASRWVAGDEQFF
TRBJ2-6	TRBV7-9	-	-	TGTGCCAGCAGCCCTCCTGGGGCCAACGTCCTGACTTTC	CASSPPGANVLTF
TRBJ2-1	TRBV9	once	-	TGTGCCAGCAGCGTTGGTGATGAGCAGTTCTTC	CASSVGDEQFF
TRBJ2-2	TRBV11-2	once	-	TGTGCCAGCAGCTCTCCTCGGGTAGCGGTGAACACCGGGGAGCTGTTTTTT	CASSSPRVAVNTGELFF
TRBJ2-1	TRBV28	-	-	TGTGCCACCTTTCCCCCTGGTGGCATCCACAATGAGCAGTTCTTC	CATFPPGGIHNEQFF
TRBJ2-5	TRBV27	-	TRBD2	TGTGCCAGCAGTTCAAGGTGGCCTAGCGGGAGTTCAGAGACCCAGTACTTC	CASSSRWPSGSSETQYF
TRBJ2-3	TRBV11-2	-	-	TGTGCCAGCAGCTTAGATAGGGTTACGCAGTATTTT	CASSLDRVTQYF
TRBJ2-7	TRBV4-1	-	-	TGCGCCAGCAGCCACCGTGGGGGCGATGGGACCTACGAGCAGTACTTC	CASSHRGGDGTYEQYF
TRBJ1-2	TRBV6-5	-	-	TGTGCCAGCAGTTATTCATCGGGCAGGGTTGATGGCTACACCTTC	CASSYSSGRVDGYTF
TRBJ2-1	TRBV27	-	-	TGTGCCAGCAGTTTATCGGCCTACAATGAGCAGTTCTTC	CASSLSAYNEQFF
TRBJ2-1	TRBV7-8	-	-	TGTGCCAGCAGCCCGTCAGGACGTAATGAGCAGTTCTTC	CASSPSGRNEQFF
TRBJ2-7	TRBV27	-	-	TGTGCCAGCAGGGGAGCTTACGAGCAGTACTTC	CASRGAYEQYF
TRBJ2-1	TRBV29-1	-	-	TGCAGCGTTGATGAGGAACGGGCCCTTAATGAGCAGTTCTTC	CSVDEERALNEQFF
TRBJ1-4	TRBV11-2	-	-	TGTGCCAGCAGCCCCTCGAGCCTACCGAATGAAAAACTGTTTTTT	CASSPSSLPNEKLFF
TRBJ1-6	TRBV30	-	-	TGTGCCTGGGAGACAGTTGCCGGGCCCCTCCACTTT	CAWETVAGPLHF
TRBJ2-7	TRBV28	-	-	TGTGCCAGCAGTTTTGGCACCTACGAGCAGTACTTC	CASSFGTYEQYF
TRBJ2-7	TRBV9	-	TRBD1	TGTGCCAGCAGCGGCCGGGACAGGACCCTCGAGCAGTACTTC	CASSGRDRTLEQYF
TRBJ2-7	TRBV10-3	-	TRBD1	TGTGCCATCAGTGAAGGGACAGGGTTCAACGAGCAGTACTTC	CAISEGTGFNEQYF
TRBJ2-1	TRBV12-5	-	TRBD2	TGTGCTAGTGGTTTGTGGCTAGCGGGGGAATACAATGAGCAGTTCTTC	CASGLWLAGEYNEQFF
TRBJ1-1	TRBV19	-	-	TGTGCCAGTAGTTGGGGAAGGGGTTCCATGAACACTGAAGCTTTCTTT	CASSWGRGSMNTEAFF
TRBJ2-1	TRBV10-1	-	-	TGCGCCAGCAGTCCCGAAAGGACGGCGTACAATGAGCAGTTCTTC	CASSPERTAYNEQFF
TRBJ2-7	TRBV9	-	-	TGTGCCAGCAGCGCCCCAAGCTCCTACGAGCAGTACTTC	CASSAPSSYEQYF
TRBJ1-1	TRBV7-6	-	-	TGTGCCAGCAGCCCACAGGGTCACACTGAAGCTTTCTTT	CASSPQGHTEAFF
TRBJ2-2	TRBV19	-	TRBD1	TGTGCCAGTAGTTGGGGGACAGGGAACACCGGGGAGCTGTTTTTT	CASSWGTGNTGELFF
TRBJ2-1	TRBV5-1	-	TRBD2	TGCGCCAGTGTTCTAGCGGGAGGGTACAATGAGCAGTTCTTC	CASVLAGGYNEQFF
TRBJ1-3	TRBV5-5	-	-	TGTGCCAGCAGCTTGGACATAAGCTCTGGAAACACCATATATTTT	CASSLDISSGNTIYF
TRBJ2-7	TRBV28	-	TRBD2	TGTGCCAGCAGTTTGAGGGAGGGATACGACGCCTACGAGCAGTACTTC	CASSLREGYDAYEQYF
TRBJ1-5	TRBV7-6	-	-	TGTGCCAGCAGCCCGGCCTACAATCAGCCCCAGCATTTT	CASSPAYNQPQHF
TRBJ1-5	TRBV19	once	-	TGTGCCAGTAGTCCCCGGGACGGGGGCCCCCAGCCCCAGCATTTT	CASSPRDGGPQPQHF
TRBJ2-7	TRBV5-5	-	-	TGTGCCAGCAGCTTTGGTCAGGGGAATTACGACGAGCAGTACTTC	CASSFGQGNYDEQYF
TRBJ2-7	TRBV11-2	-	TRBD2	TGTGCCAGCAGCCCGACTAGCGCCGACGAGCAGTACTTC	CASSPTSADEQYF
TRBJ2-1	TRBV5-4	-	TRBD1	TGTGCCAGCAGCGTCTCCGGGACAGGGTATACGAATGAGCAGTTCTTC	CASSVSGTGYTNEQFF
TRBJ1-4	TRBV6-5	-	-	TGTGCCAGCAGTTACGCCGGGGCGCGACTAGAAAAACTGTTTTTT	CASSYAGARLEKLFF
TRBJ2-3	TRBV27	-	TRBD2	TGTGCCAGCACGCCACTAGCGGGCGAAAGGGCCACAGATACGCAGTATTTT	CASTPLAGERATDTQYF
TRBJ2-7	TRBV2	-	-	TGTGCCAGCAGTGGGTTAGGACTCGTCTACGAGCAGTACTTC	CASSGLGLVYEQYF
TRBJ2-1	TRBV19	-	TRBD2	TGTGCCAGTAGTACAGCGGGAGGGCCCTACAATGAGCAGTTCTTC	CASSTAGGPYNEQFF
TRBJ2-1	TRBV19	-	TRBD2	TGTGCCAGTAGTATGGCTAGCGGAAGGAACTCCTACAATGAGCAGTTCTTC	CASSMASGRNSYNEQFF
TRBJ2-7	TRBV4-3	-	-	TGCGCCAGCAGCCAAGAGTTGGCCTACGAGCAGTACTTC	CASSQELAYEQYF
TRBJ2-1	TRBV2	-	-	TGTGCCAGCCCCCGGGACTCCTCCTACAATGAGCAGTTCTTC	CASPRDSSYNEQFF
TRBJ1-2	TRBV28	-	-	TGTGCCAGCAGTTCTCCCCGGGACACAACTAACTATGGCTACACCTTC	CASSSPRDTTNYGYTF
TRBJ2-7	TRBV29-1	-	-	TGCAGCGTCCACCACGGGGGAGGGGGTAGCTACGAGCAGTACTTC	CSVHHGGGGSYEQYF